This TCR beta chain comes out of a study of cytomegalovirus exposure and HLA in healthy donors. Study findings and constraints: CMV serostatus was the sole immune exposure information available.

Worth noting for this clone: Its antigen is currently unknown.

The CDR3 covers 13 residues. Trimming pared 2 bases from V and 5 bases from J, leaving 10 bases between. The germline CDR1 and CDR2 sequences are SGDLS and YYNGEE. Primers for the PCR totalled 60 Vbeta and 13 Jbeta. Assay: immunoSEQ multiplex PCR; the TCRdb copy retains only in-frame clones and omits some. The sample has about 140,000 clones; 65% to 80% are singletons. The receptor was derived from a woman in her twenties or thirties in good health and CMV-seronegative. The sequenced sample was PBMCs. The chain combines TRBV9 with TRBJ2-5; perhaps TRBD1 as D (5 bases). CDR3 sequence (DNA): TGTGCCAGCAGCGTCAGGCAGGGCGAGACCCAGTACTTC. It translates to CASSVRQGETQYF.